This record covers a single T cell receptor (beta chain). Its target is not known. Assay: immunoSEQ multiplex PCR; the TCRdb copy retains only in-frame clones and omits some. The sample consists of roughly 13,000 clones, just under 95% of them appearing once. The sample comes from a study of T cells and Merkel cell carcinoma outcomes. Study findings and constraints: In Merkel cell carcinoma, repertoire and T-cell density reportedly predicted outcomes.

This CDR3 contains 17 residues. Germline V CDR1 and CDR2: SGHVS, FQNEAQ. Trimming left V 2 bases short and J 4 bases short, with 20 bases between. V gene TRBV7-8 combines with J gene TRBJ1-1; no firm D call. This clonotype was obtained from a human donor with Merkel cell carcinoma. The sequenced sample was tumor tissue from Merkel cell carcinoma. The DNA of the CDR3 is TGTGCCAGCAGCTTAATGAAACGATGGGGAAGGGTCACTGAAGCTTTCTTT. This codes for CASSLMKRWGRVTEAFF.